The T cell receptor (beta chain) described here comes from a study of blood T cells in healthy people across ages. There are 14 residues in the CDR3. Trimming took 6 bases from V and 7 from J, leaving 18 bases between them. A sample-barcoded 5' primer and a J-beta primer mix were used in a second PCR of roughly 7 to 12 cycles. MiXCR, applied by TCRdb to the 5' RACE reads, yields one record per CDR3 protein. In the table there are over 1,500,000 distinct CDR3 sequences, about 50% of which are singletons. Material: blood. This clonotype was sampled from a woman in her thirties or forties in good health. The V gene is TRBV12-3 or TRBV12-4, the J gene TRBJ2-5, with D perhaps given as TRBD1 or TRBD2 (5 bases each). The CDR3 region has the DNA TGTGCCAGCAGATCCGGGACCCGAGGGGCGACCCAGTACTTC. Residues: CASRSGTRGATQYF.